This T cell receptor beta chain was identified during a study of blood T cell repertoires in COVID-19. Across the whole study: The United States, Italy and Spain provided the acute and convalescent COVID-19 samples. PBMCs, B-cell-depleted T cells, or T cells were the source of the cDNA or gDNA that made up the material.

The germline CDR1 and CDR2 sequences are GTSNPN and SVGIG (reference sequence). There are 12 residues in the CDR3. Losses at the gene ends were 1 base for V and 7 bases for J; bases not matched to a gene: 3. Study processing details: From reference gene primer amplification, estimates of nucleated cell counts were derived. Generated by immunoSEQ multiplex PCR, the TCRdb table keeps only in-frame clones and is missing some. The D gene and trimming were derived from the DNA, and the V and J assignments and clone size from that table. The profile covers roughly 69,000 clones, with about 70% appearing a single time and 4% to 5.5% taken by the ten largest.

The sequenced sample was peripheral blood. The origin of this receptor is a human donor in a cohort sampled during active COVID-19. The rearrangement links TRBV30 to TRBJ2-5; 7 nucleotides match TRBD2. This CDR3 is CAWSGSGGTQYF. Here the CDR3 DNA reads TGTGCCTGGAGTGGCTCGGGGGGGACCCAGTACTTC.